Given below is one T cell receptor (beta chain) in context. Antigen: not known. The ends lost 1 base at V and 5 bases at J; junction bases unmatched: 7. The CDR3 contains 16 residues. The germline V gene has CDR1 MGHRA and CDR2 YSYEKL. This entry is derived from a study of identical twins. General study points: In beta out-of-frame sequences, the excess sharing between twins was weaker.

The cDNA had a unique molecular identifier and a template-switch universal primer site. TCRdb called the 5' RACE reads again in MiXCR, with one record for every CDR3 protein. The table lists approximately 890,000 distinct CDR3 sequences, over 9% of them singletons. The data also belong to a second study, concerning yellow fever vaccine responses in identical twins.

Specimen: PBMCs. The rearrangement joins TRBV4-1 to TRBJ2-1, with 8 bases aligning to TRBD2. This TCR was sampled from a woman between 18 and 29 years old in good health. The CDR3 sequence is CASSQAGRGGNNEQFF. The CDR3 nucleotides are TGCGCCAGCAGCCAAGCGGGTCGCGGGGGGAACAATGAGCAGTTCTTC.